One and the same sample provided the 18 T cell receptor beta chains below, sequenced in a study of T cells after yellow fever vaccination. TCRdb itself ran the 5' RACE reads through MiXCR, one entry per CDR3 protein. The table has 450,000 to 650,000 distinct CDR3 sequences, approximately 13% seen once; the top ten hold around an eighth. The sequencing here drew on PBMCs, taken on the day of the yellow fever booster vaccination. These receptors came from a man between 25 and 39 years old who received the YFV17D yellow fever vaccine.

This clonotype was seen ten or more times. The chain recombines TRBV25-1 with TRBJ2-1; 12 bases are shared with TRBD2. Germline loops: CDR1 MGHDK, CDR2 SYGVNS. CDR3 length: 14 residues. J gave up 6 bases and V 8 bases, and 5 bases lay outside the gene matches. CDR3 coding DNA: TGTGCCAGCTCTAGGACTAGCGGGGTCAATGAGCAGTTCTTC. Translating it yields CASSRTSGVNEQFF.

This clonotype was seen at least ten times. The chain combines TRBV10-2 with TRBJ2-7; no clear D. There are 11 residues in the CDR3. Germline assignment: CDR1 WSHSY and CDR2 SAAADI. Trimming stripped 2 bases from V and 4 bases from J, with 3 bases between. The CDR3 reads CASSERYEQYF. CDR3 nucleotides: TGCGCCAGCAGTGAGAGATACGAGCAGTACTTC.

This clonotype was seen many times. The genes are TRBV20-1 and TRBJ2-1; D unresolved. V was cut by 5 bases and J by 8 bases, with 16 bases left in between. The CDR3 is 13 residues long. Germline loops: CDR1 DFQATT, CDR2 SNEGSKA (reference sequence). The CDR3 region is CSAFTSRVHEQFF. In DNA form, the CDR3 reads TGCAGTGCTTTTACAAGTCGGGTTCATGAGCAGTTCTTC.

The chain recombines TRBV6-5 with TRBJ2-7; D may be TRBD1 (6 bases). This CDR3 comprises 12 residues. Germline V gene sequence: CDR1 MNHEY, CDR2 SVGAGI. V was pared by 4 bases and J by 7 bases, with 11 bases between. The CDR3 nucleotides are TGTGCCAGCAGTTTCCTTGGACAGGAGCAGTACTTC. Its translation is CASSFLGQEQYF.

CDR3 in DNA: TGTGCCAGCAGTGAAGGAACTAGCGGGAGATATGAGCAGTTCTTC. Its protein is CASSEGTSGRYEQFF. This chain connects TRBV6-1 to TRBJ2-1; 11 positions match TRBD2. Germline CDR1 and CDR2: MNHNS and SASEGT. After removal of 1 base from V and 8 bases from J, the junction contained 4 bases not matched to a gene. This CDR3 is 15 amino acids long.

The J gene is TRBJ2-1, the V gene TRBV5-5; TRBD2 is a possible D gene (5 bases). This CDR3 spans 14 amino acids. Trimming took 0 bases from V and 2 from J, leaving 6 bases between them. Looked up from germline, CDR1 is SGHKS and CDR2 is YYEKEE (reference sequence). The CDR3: CASSLAEAYNEQFF. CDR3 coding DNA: TGTGCCAGCAGCTTGGCGGAGGCCTACAATGAGCAGTTCTTC.

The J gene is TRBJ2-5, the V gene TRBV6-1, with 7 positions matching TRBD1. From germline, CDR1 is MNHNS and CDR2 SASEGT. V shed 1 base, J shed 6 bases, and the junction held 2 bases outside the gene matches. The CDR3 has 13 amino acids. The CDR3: CASSEDRGQTQYF. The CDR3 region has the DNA TGTGCCAGCAGTGAAGACAGGGGACAGACCCAGTACTTC.

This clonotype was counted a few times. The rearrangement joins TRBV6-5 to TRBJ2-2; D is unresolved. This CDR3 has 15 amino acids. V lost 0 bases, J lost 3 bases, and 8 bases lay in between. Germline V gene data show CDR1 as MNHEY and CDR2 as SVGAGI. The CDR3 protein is CASSYSILDTGELFF. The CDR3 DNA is TGTGCCAGCAGTTACTCGATTCTTGACACCGGGGAGCTGTTTTTT.

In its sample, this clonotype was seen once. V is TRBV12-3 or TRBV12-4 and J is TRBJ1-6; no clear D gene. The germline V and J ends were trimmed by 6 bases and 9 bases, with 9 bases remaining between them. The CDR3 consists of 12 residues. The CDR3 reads CASRQPRSPLHF. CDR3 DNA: TGTGCCAGCAGGCAGCCTCGTTCACCCCTCCACTTT.

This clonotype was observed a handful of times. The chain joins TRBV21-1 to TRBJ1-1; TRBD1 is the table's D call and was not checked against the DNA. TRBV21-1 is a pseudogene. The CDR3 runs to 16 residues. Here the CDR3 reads CASSYPPRTGRTEAFF. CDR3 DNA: TGTGCCAGCAGCTACCCCCCAAGGACAGGGAGAACTGAAGCTTTCTTT.

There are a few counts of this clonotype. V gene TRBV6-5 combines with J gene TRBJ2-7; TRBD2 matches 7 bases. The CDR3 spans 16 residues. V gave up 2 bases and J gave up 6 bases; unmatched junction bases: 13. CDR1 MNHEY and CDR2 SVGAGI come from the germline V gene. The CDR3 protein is CASSYNPPGAGSEQYF. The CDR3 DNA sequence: TGTGCCAGCAGTTACAACCCCCCGGGAGCGGGAAGCGAGCAGTACTTC.

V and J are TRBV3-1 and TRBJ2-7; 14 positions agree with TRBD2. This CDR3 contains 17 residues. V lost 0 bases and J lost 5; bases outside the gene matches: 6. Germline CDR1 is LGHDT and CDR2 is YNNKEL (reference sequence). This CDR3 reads CASSQEPGLAGVNEQYF. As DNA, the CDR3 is TGTGCCAGCAGCCAAGAACCGGGACTAGCGGGAGTCAACGAGCAGTACTTC.

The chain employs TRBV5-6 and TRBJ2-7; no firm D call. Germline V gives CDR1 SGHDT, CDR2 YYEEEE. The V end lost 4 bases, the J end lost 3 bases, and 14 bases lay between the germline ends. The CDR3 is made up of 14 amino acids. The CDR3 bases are TGTGCCAGCAGCGCCTTGGGGTATGACTACGAGCAGTACTTC. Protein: CASSALGYDYEQYF.

Here the CDR3 reads CASSLAQEMNTEAFF. The CDR3 DNA follows: TGTGCCAGCAGTTTAGCGCAGGAAATGAACACTGAAGCTTTCTTT. This chain links TRBV12-3 or TRBV12-4 with TRBJ1-1, with D unresolved. The CDR3 extends over 15 amino acids. Trimming shortened V by 0 bases and J by 0 bases, and 8 bases separated the two germline ends.

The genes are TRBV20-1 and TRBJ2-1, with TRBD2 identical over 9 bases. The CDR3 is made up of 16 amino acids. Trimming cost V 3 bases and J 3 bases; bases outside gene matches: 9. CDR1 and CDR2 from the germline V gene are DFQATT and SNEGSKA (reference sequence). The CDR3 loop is CSARVRSSGNYNEQFF. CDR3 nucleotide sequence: TGCAGTGCTAGGGTCCGGTCTAGCGGGAACTACAATGAGCAGTTCTTC.

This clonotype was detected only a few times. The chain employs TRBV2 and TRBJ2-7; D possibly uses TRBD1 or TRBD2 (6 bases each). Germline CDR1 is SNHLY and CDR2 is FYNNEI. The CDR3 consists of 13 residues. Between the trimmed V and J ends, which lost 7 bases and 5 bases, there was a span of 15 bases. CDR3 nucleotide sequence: TGTGCCAGCAAGAACAGGGACTTCCACGAGCAGTACTTC. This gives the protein CASKNRDFHEQYF.

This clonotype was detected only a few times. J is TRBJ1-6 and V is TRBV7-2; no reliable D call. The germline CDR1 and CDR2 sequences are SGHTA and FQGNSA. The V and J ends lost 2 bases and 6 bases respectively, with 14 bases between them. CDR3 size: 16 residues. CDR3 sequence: CASSLQLTTGNSPLHF. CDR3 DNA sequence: TGTGCCAGCAGCTTACAGTTGACCACGGGTAATTCACCCCTCCACTTT.

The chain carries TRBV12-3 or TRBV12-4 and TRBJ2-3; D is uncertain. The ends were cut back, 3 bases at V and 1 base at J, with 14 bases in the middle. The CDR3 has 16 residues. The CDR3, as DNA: TGTGCCAGCAGTTTGGGTGGTTGGTACGGCACAGATACGCAGTATTTT. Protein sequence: CASSLGGWYGTDTQYF.